The T cell receptor beta chain under discussion was sequenced for a study of vaccination effects on CD4 cells after COVID-19. Study in general: The study sampled a few convalescent patients both early and late after vaccination.

Libraries were prepared by immunoSEQ multiplex PCR; TCRdb keeps only in-frame clonotypes and omits some of them. The sample includes tens of thousands of clones, about 68% seen only once; the top ten take 6.5% to 7.5%. Researchers isolated CD4+ T cells once less than 13 days of culture had elapsed. This individual contracted SARS-CoV-2 between March and December 2020, as verified by PCR. Two-dose vaccination with either BNT162b2 or mRNA-1273 was given to the participants. With respect to this clone: Its antigen remains unknown.

This CDR3 region has 15 residues. Germline lookup yields CDR1 SGHAT and CDR2 FQNNGV. V gave up 1 base and J gave up 5 bases, with 15 bases separating them. This receptor was obtained from a human donor who had a prior SARS-CoV-2 infection. The rearrangement uses TRBV11-2 and TRBJ2-7, with D possibly TRBD2 on 6 matching bases. This material consisted of CD4+ T cells from PBMCs cultured without peptide, taken after COVID-19 vaccination. The CDR3 DNA reads TGTGCCAGCAGCTTAGTGAGACGCGGGGCGGACGAGCAGTACTTC. Its protein is CASSLVRRGADEQYF.